Listed below are T cell receptor beta chains from one sample, sequenced in a study of blood T cells in healthy people across ages. Via MiXCR, TCRdb re-called the 5' RACE reads, giving one row per CDR3 protein. The data show roughly 1.9 million distinct CDR3 sequences, about two fifths seen once. The sample was blood. Source of these receptors: a human donor in good health. CDR3s include the opening cysteine and the closing phenylalanine or tryptophan. A D gene is named only where the DNA matches it firmly. The size field is filled for only some rows; it gives once, few, many or a size class.

CDR3 length | clone size | J gene | D gene | V gene | CDR3 DNA | CDR3 protein
16 | - | TRBJ2-2 | - | TRBV9 | TGTGCCAGCAGCGGGCGGGGACGCGAGTACACCGGGGAGCTGTTTTTT | CASSGRGREYTGELFF
12 | - | TRBJ2-7 | - | TRBV5-1 | TGCGCCAGCAGCAGGGTAACCGACGAGCAGTACTTC | CASSRVTDEQYF
13 | - | TRBJ1-6 | - | TRBV7-9 | TGTGCCAGCAGCTTAGCCGGGGGATCACCCCGCCACTTT | CASSLAGGSPRHF
18 | - | TRBJ2-5 | TRBD1 | TRBV25-1 | TGTGCCAGCAGTGAAGAATTAGGGACAGGGGGCTTCGGAGAGACCCAGTACTTC | CASSEELGTGGFGETQYF
15 | - | TRBJ2-3 | - | TRBV7-2 | TGTGCCAGCAGCCCGATGGGGGAACGCGCAGATACGCAGTATTTT | CASSPMGERADTQYF
16 | - | TRBJ2-1 | TRBD1 | TRBV14 | TGTGCCAGTAGCCAACCCGACAGGGTACCTTACAATGAGCAGTTCTTC | CASSQPDRVPYNEQFF
14 | many | TRBJ2-3 | - | TRBV6-5 | TGTGCCAGCAGTCGACAAGAGGTCGCAGATACGCAGTATTTT | CASSRQEVADTQYF
13 | many | TRBJ2-7 | TRBD2 | TRBV5-1 | TGCGCCAGCAGCTTGGGTAGCGGGGGCGAGCAGTACTTC | CASSLGSGGEQYF
17 | - | TRBJ1-6 | - | TRBV7-3 | TGTGCCAGCAGCCAAACAGGCGGCAGGAGGGGCAATTCACCCCTCCACTTT | CASSQTGGRRGNSPLHF
16 | - | TRBJ1-3 | TRBD1 | TRBV5-1 | TGCGCCAGCAGCTATGACAGGGCTAAGGCTGGAAACACCATATATTTT | CASSYDRAKAGNTIYF
11 | once | TRBJ1-1 | TRBD1 | TRBV29-1 | TGCAGCGGGGGAGACAGGGATGAAGCTTTCTTT | CSGGDRDEAFF
14 | few | TRBJ2-3 | - | TRBV10-3 | TGTGCCATCAGTGAGTCCGGAGGCACAGATACGCAGTATTTT | CAISESGGTDTQYF
13 | few | TRBJ1-2 | - | TRBV15 | TGTGCCACCAGCACACAGGGATTTGACGGCTACACCTTC | CATSTQGFDGYTF
13 | - | TRBJ2-3 | - | TRBV7-3 | TGTGCCAGCAACATTTCCCATAGCAATACGCAGTATTTT | CASNISHSNTQYF
18 | - | TRBJ1-2 | - | TRBV21-1 | TGTGCCAGCAGTTCGAGGGTGGCGGGCCAGTTCCCTAACTATGGCTACACCTTC | CASSSRVAGQFPNYGYTF
17 | - | TRBJ2-5 | - | TRBV12-3/TRBV12-4 | TGTGCCAGCAGTTTAGCGCGGCAGGGCTTATACCAAGAGACCCAGTACTTC | CASSLARQGLYQETQYF
16 | few | TRBJ2-3 | - | TRBV5-4 | TGTGCCAGCAGCTTGGCCAAGCGGGTGAGCACAGATACGCAGTATTTT | CASSLAKRVSTDTQYF
15 | - | TRBJ2-2 | TRBD1 | TRBV6-5 | TGTGCCAGCAGTCACAGGGGACCGAACACCGGGGAGCTGTTTTTT | CASSHRGPNTGELFF
13 | few | TRBJ2-7 | - | TRBV5-1 | TGCGCCAGCAGCACCGGGCCCCAAGGCGAGCAGTACTTC | CASSTGPQGEQYF
15 | once | TRBJ2-1 | TRBD1 | TRBV6-1 | TGTGCCAGCACCCTAGGACAGGGGGCTTTCAATGAGCAGTTCTTC | CASTLGQGAFNEQFF
13 | - | TRBJ2-3 | - | TRBV3-1 | TGTGCCAGCAGCCAAGTGTCGTCCAATACGCAGTATTTT | CASSQVSSNTQYF
15 | - | TRBJ2-2 | - | TRBV10-3 | TGTGCCATCGAAAATTCAGGGGAGGTCAACGGGGAGCTGTTTTTT | CAIENSGEVNGELFF
15 | - | TRBJ1-6 | - | TRBV7-9 | TGTGCCAGCAGCTTATGGGAGAACTATAATTCACCCCTCCACTTT | CASSLWENYNSPLHF
13 | - | TRBJ2-1 | - | TRBV7-9 | TGTGCCAGCAGCTTTAACGAAGGGCGCGAGCAGTTCTTC | CASSFNEGREQFF
14 | once | TRBJ1-6 | TRBD1 | TRBV3-1 | TGTGCCAGCAGCCGGGACAGCCATAATTCACCCCTCCACTTT | CASSRDSHNSPLHF
14 | - | TRBJ2-7 | TRBD1 | TRBV7-2 | TGTGCCAGCAGCCCCGGACAGGGCTTAATCGAGCAGTACTTC | CASSPGQGLIEQYF
14 | - | TRBJ2-7 | - | TRBV4-2 | TGTGCCAGCAGCCAAGAAGCGAGGGCCTACGAGCAGTACTTC | CASSQEARAYEQYF
13 | - | TRBJ1-2 | TRBD1 | TRBV4-3 | TGCGCCAGCAGCCACCGGACAGGTGATGGCTACACCTTC | CASSHRTGDGYTF
15 | - | TRBJ2-1 | TRBD2 | TRBV28 | TGTGCCAGCAGTCCTTTTAGCGGGGGATCCAATGAGCAGTTCTTC | CASSPFSGGSNEQFF
16 | few | TRBJ2-1 | TRBD2 | TRBV7-6 | TGTGCCAGCAGCTTAGTCGACCAGCGGGGCTACAATGAGCAGTTCTTC | CASSLVDQRGYNEQFF
16 | few | TRBJ2-7 | - | TRBV10-3 | TGTGCCATCAGTCACCTCGGGAAGGATAAGTCCTACGAGCAGTACTTC | CAISHLGKDKSYEQYF
16 | few | TRBJ2-1 | TRBD2 | TRBV7-6 | TGTGCCAGCAGCGAAGACAGCGGGGGGGTTTGGGATGAGCAGTTCTTC | CASSEDSGGVWDEQFF
11 | few | TRBJ2-1 | - | TRBV9 | TGTGCCAGCAGCGAGGGTTGGGAGCAGTTCTTC | CASSEGWEQFF
14 | few | TRBJ1-2 | - | TRBV27 | TGTGCCAGTTCTTCACATCGTGACCGGGTTGGCTACACCTTC | CASSSHRDRVGYTF
13 | - | TRBJ2-4 | - | TRBV19 | TGTGCCAGTAGTCCGGGACACCAAAACATTCAGTACTTC | CASSPGHQNIQYF
13 | many | TRBJ2-7 | TRBD1 | TRBV5-1 | TGCGCCAGCAGCTCGGGACAGTTCTACGAGCAGTACTTC | CASSSGQFYEQYF
15 | few | TRBJ1-2 | TRBD1 | TRBV12-3/TRBV12-4 | TGTGCCAGCAGGAGATGGGGACAGGGGATTGATGGCTACACCTTC | CASRRWGQGIDGYTF
12 | many | TRBJ2-7 | - | TRBV28 | TGTGCCAGCGGGAGGCAGCCCTACGAGCAGTACTTC | CASGRQPYEQYF
17 | - | TRBJ1-2 | - | TRBV7-9 | TGTGCCAGCAGCCCAGGGCAGCTAGCAGAAGACAACTATGGCTACACCTTC | CASSPGQLAEDNYGYTF
11 | - | TRBJ2-7 | - | TRBV6-2/TRBV6-3 | TGTGCCAGCAGAGCTATTGGCGAGCAGTACTTC | CASRAIGEQYF
15 | - | TRBJ2-5 | - | TRBV6-2/TRBV6-3 | TGTGCCAGCAGGATAACAGGGTTCTCCGGAGAGACCCAGTACTTC | CASRITGFSGETQYF
14 | - | TRBJ2-7 | TRBD2 | TRBV28 | TGTGCCAGCGAGGGCGGGGGAGAGAACTACGAGCAGTACTTC | CASEGGGENYEQYF
14 | many | TRBJ2-7 | TRBD1 | TRBV12-3/TRBV12-4 | TGTGCCAGCAGCTTTGGGACAGGGGACTACGAGCAGTACTTC | CASSFGTGDYEQYF
16 | - | TRBJ2-7 | - | TRBV7-2 | TGTGCCAGCAGCTCCGGCTGGGGGAAGGGCTCCTACGAGCAGTACTTC | CASSSGWGKGSYEQYF